This T cell receptor (beta chain) is from a study of blood T cells in healthy people across ages. Notes on the study in general: Naive and antigen-experienced cells were not separated, limiting conclusive comparison.

In regard to this clonotype: Its target is unknown.

The CDR3 is made up of 14 amino acids. Trimming shortened V by 6 bases and J by 4 bases, and 13 bases separated the two germline ends. Per germline, CDR1 MNHEY and CDR2 SVGAGI. Next came a second PCR, run for about 7 to 12 cycles, which used a sample-barcoded 5' primer along with a J-beta primer mix. TCRdb reprocessed the 5' RACE reads with MiXCR, giving one entry per CDR3 protein. The sample has roughly 1.7 million distinct CDR3 sequences; about 32% are singletons. The rearrangement links TRBV6-5 to TRBJ2-1; D might be TRBD2 (5 bases). Sample: blood. This TCR was recovered from a woman in her twenties or thirties in good health. CDR3 amino acids: CASSLEREYNEQFF. The DNA for the CDR3 is TGTGCCAGCAGCTTGGAGAGGGAGTACAATGAGCAGTTCTTC.